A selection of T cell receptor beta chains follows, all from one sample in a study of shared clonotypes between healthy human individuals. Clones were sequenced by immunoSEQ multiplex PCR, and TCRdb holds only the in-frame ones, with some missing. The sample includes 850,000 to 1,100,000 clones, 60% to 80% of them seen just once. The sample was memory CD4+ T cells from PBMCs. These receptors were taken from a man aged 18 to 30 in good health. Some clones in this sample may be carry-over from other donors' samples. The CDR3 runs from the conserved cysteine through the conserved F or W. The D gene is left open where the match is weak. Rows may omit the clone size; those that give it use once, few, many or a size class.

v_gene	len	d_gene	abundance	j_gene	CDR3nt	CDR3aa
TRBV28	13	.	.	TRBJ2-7	TGTGCCACCTCCCGCCGGGTGCCCTACGAGCAGTACTTC	CATSRRVPYEQYF
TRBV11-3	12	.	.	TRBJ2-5	TGTGCCAGCAGTCAAGGGTGGGAGACCCAGTACTTC	CASSQGWETQYF
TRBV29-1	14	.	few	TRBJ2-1	TGCAGCGTAGATAGCGGAAGCTCCTACAATGAGCAGTTCTTC	CSVDSGSSYNEQFF
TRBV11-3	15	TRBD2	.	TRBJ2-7	TGTGCCAGCAGCGACCGACTAGCGGGAGCCCACGAGCAGTACTTC	CASSDRLAGAHEQYF
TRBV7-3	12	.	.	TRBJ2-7	TGTGCCAGCAGCTTATCGGGGAGCGAGCAGTACTTC	CASSLSGSEQYF
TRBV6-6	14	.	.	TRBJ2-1	TGTGCCAGCAGTTACGGAGCGGAGACGAATGAGCAGTTCTTC	CASSYGAETNEQFF
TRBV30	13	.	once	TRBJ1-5	TGTGCCTGGGGCGAGGACAGTAATCAGCCCCAGCATTTT	CAWGEDSNQPQHF
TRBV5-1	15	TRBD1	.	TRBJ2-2	TGCGCCAGCAGAGGGACAGATTTGAACACCGGGGAGCTGTTTTTT	CASRGTDLNTGELFF
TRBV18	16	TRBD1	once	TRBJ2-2	TGTGCCAGCTCACCAATGGGACAGGAGGGGACCGGGGAGCTGTTTTTT	CASSPMGQEGTGELFF
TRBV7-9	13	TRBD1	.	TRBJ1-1	TGTGCCAGCATCGGGACAGCGAACACTGAAGCTTTCTTT	CASIGTANTEAFF
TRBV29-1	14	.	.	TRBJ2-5	TGCAGCGTTGAAGCCCCCCCAGGGGGGGAGACCCAGTACTTC	CSVEAPPGGETQYF
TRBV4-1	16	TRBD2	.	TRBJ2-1	TGCGCCAGCAGCCGCCAGAGTAGCGGGGTTACAAATGAGCAGTTCTTC	CASSRQSSGVTNEQFF
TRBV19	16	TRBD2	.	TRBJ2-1	TGTGCCAGTAGTATAGCAGTAGCGGGAGCCTACAATGAGCAGTTCTTC	CASSIAVAGAYNEQFF
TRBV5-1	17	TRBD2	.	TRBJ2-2	TGCGCCAGCAGCGTTAGCGGGAGAAATGAGGGCGCCGGGGAGCTGTTTTTT	CASSVSGRNEGAGELFF
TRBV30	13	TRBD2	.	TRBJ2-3	TGTGCCTGGACTAGCGGGAAGACAGATACGCAGTATTTT	CAWTSGKTDTQYF
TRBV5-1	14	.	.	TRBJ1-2	TGCGCCAGCAGCCCCCCAGAGGGATCAAGTGGCTACACCTTC	CASSPPEGSSGYTF
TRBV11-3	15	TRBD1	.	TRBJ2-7	TGTGCCAGCAGCACCGGGACAGGGGGAGCCTACGAGCAGTACTTC	CASSTGTGGAYEQYF
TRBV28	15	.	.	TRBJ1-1	TGTGCCAGCAGTACGTCCGGGGAGGGTGACACTGAAGCTTTCTTT	CASSTSGEGDTEAFF
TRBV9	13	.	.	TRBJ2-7	TGTGCCAGCAGCGTACGCGGGGTCGACGAGCAGTACTTC	CASSVRGVDEQYF
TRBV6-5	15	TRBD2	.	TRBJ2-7	TGTGCCGGCAGCCGACTAGCGGGAGGGCCTTACGAGCAGTACTTC	CAGSRLAGGPYEQYF
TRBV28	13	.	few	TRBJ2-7	TGTGCCAGCAGCTCGGGCCTGCCGGGGGAGCAGTACTTC	CASSSGLPGEQYF
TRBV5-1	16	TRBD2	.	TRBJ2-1	TGCGCCAGCAGCGAACAGACTAGCGGGAGCTACAATGAGCAGTTCTTC	CASSEQTSGSYNEQFF
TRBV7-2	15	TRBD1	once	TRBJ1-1	TGTGCCAGCAGCTCCACGACAGGGCTAGGGACTGAAGCTTTCTTT	CASSSTTGLGTEAFF
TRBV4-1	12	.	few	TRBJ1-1	TGCGCCAGCAGCCAGGAGTACTCTGAAGCTTTCTTT	CASSQEYSEAFF
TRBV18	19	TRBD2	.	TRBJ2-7	TGTGCCAGCTCACCACCGGAGACTAGCGGCAGGGCCGGGTCCTACGAGCAGTACTTC	CASSPPETSGRAGSYEQYF
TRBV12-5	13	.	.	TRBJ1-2	TGTGCTAGTGCCCCGGACTGGGGGGATGGCTACACCTTC	CASAPDWGDGYTF
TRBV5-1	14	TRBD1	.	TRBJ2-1	TGCGCCAGCGGAAGGGACAGTTCCTACAATGAGCAGTTCTTC	CASGRDSSYNEQFF
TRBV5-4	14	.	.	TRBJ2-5	TGTGCCAGCAGCGGCGGGACACTCAGGGGAACCCAGTACTTC	CASSGGTLRGTQYF
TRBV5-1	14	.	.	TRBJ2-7	TGCGCCAGCAGCTTGAGGCAGGGGCTTTACGAGCAGTACTTC	CASSLRQGLYEQYF
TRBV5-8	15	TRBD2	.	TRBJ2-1	TGTGCCAGCAGCTTAGGGACTAGCGGGAGCAATGAGCAGTTCTTC	CASSLGTSGSNEQFF
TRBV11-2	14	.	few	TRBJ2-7	TGTGCCAGCAGCTTAGCCCGGTACTCCTACGAGCAGTACTTC	CASSLARYSYEQYF
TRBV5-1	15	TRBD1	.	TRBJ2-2	TGCGCCAGCAGGTCTGGACAGGGAAACACCGGGGAGCTGTTTTTT	CASRSGQGNTGELFF
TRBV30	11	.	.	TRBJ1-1	TGTGCCTGGAGTGTGGAGGGGGAAGCTTTCTTT	CAWSVEGEAFF
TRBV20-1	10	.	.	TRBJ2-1	TGCAGTGCTAGTTTGAGGAAGCAGTTCTTC	CSASLRKQFF
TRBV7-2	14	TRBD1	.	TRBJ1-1	TGTGCCAGCAGCTGGGGACAGGGTGGCACTGAAGCTTTCTTT	CASSWGQGGTEAFF
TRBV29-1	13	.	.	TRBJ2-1	TGCAGCGTTGAGGGGATTCCCTACAATGAGCAGTTCTTC	CSVEGIPYNEQFF
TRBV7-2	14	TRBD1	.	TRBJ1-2	TGTGCCAGCAGCTTAGACAGGGGGGTCGTTGGCTACACCTTC	CASSLDRGVVGYTF
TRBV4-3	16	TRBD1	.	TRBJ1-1	TGCGCCAGCAGCCCTAGACAGGGGGGTGGAAACACTGAAGCTTTCTTT	CASSPRQGGGNTEAFF
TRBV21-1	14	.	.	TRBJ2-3	TGTGCCAGCCCGTTAGCGGCCTACACAGATACGCAGTATTTT	CASPLAAYTDTQYF
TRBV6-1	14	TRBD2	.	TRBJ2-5	TGTGCCAGCAGCCTAGCGGGACCCGGGGAGACCCAGTACTTC	CASSLAGPGETQYF
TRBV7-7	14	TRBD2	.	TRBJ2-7	TGTGCCAGCAGCGCCGGCCGCGGCGGGGGCGAGCAGTACTTC	CASSAGRGGGEQYF
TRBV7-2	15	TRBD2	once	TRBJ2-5	TGTGCCAGCAGTCGGGGGGGCGCCTACCAAGAGACCCAGTACTTC	CASSRGGAYQETQYF